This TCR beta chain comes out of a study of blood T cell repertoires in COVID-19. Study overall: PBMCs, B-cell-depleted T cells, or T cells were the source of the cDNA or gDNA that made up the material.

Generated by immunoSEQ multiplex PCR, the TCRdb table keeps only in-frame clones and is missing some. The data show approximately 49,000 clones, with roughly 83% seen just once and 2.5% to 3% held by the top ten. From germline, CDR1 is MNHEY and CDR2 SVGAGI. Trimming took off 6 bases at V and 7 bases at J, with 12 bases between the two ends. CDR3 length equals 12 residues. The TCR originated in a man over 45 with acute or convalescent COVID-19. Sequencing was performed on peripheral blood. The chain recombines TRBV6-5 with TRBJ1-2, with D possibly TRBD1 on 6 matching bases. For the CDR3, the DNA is TGTGCCAGCAGCCGGACAGATGGTGGCTACACCTTC. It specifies CASSRTDGGYTF.